This entry concerns a single TCR beta chain. The antigen remains unidentified. Sequence at one end of the junction differs from germline and may be a read error. The sample belongs to a study of CD8+CD57+ T cells in acquired aplastic anemia. Study results and caveats: Researchers report that approximately 28 CD8+ CDR3 sequences appeared in both patients and controls.

The use of genomic DNA as template underpinned the TCR beta VDJ and CDR3 profiling. TCRdb itself ran the reads through MiXCR, one entry per CDR3 protein. The repertoire has 190,000 or so distinct CDR3 sequences, approximately 60% of them found once; the top ten carry approximately 30%. The CDR3 is 15 residues long. CDR1 and CDR2 from the germline V gene are SGDLS and YYNGEE. The source is a human donor in good health. Sequenced: sorted CD4+, CD8+, or CD8+CD57+ T cells (not recorded which) from PBMCs. This chain joins TRBV9 and TRBJ2-1, with 7 nucleotides matching TRBD1. The CDR3 region is CASSVEGQSYNEQFF. CDR3 DNA: TGTGCCAGTAGCGTAGAGGGACAGTCCTACAATGAGCAGTTCTTC.